The 3 T cell receptor beta chains given below trace back to one sample, sequenced in a study of blood T cells in healthy people across ages. PCR was performed a second time for roughly 7 to 12 cycles using a sample-barcoded 5' primer and a J-beta primer mix. TCRdb fed the 5' RACE reads into MiXCR, producing one record per CDR3 protein. The sample shows approximately 900,000 distinct CDR3 sequences, roughly 43% of them seen only once. Sequenced material: blood. The receptors derive from a man aged 30 to 39 in good health.

The chain uses TRBV7-9 and TRBJ2-7; 7 positions match TRBD2. The V gene's germline CDR1 is SEHNR and CDR2 FQNEAQ (reference sequence). The CDR3 is 15 amino acids. Unmatched junction bases numbered 6, after V lost 1 base and J lost 3 bases. The CDR3 loop reads CASSLGIRGVYEQYF. CDR3 bases: TGTGCCAGCAGCTTAGGAATCCGGGGGGTCTACGAGCAGTACTTC.

A note on this clonotype: A junction boundary mismatches the germline segment, possibly from a read error. DNA of the CDR3: TGTGCCATGAGTGGGGGACTAGCCTACGAGCAGTACTTC. Translating gives CAMSGGLAYEQYF. The V and J genes are TRBV10-3 and TRBJ2-7, with 8 bases aligning to TRBD2. The CDR3 extends over 13 amino acids. The germline CDR1 and CDR2 sequences are ENHRY and SYGVKD.

This chain connects TRBV7-9 to TRBJ2-5; D is undetermined. The J call may be mistaken, given a closer DNA end match to TRBJ2-7. The germline CDR1 and CDR2 sequences are SEHNR and FQNEAQ (reference sequence). This CDR3 has 13 residues. CDR3 sequence: CASSPPTVNEQYF. The CDR3 DNA reads as TGTGCCAGCAGCCCACCAACAGTGAACGAGCAGTACTTC.